This T cell receptor beta chain is from a study of T cell repertoires in cytomegalovirus infection. Study-wide background: The study used recently identified HLA-C-restricted and well-studied HLA-B-restricted CMV epitopes.

From the reads, TCRdb called clonotypes with MiXCR, one entry per CDR3 protein. The table includes about a million distinct CDR3 sequences, 31% detected once. A few counts support this clonotype. Its target is unknown. Trimming shortened V by 1 base and J by 0 bases, and 19 bases separated the two germline ends. Germline CDR1 is SQVTM and CDR2 is ANQGSEA. The CDR3 has 18 residues. General study findings and limits: HLA-C-restricted CMV-specific TCR beta clonotypes prevailed in the ex vivo response.

The source is a human donor in good health (CMV status not recorded). Some clones in this sample may be carry-over from other donors' samples. This specimen was cultured CD8+ T cells from PBMCs, taken from culture after CMV antigen stimulation. The chain joins TRBV29-1 to TRBJ1-3, with D possibly matching TRBD1 (6 bases). The CDR3 spells CSVEGEVQGTRSGNTIYF. The CDR3 DNA reads as TGCAGCGTTGAAGGAGAGGTTCAGGGGACTCGCTCTGGAAACACCATATATTTT.